This is a list of T cell receptor beta chains from one sample in a study of high-grade serous ovarian cancer treatment subgroups. Repertoires were generated with immunoSEQ multiplex PCR, while TCRdb's copy carries only in-frame clones and drops some. This sample has 35,000 to 45,000 clones; around 80% occur once, and the top ten carry roughly 3.2%. The source material was tumor tissue. The receptors come from a human donor with high-grade serous ovarian cancer. The CDR3 runs from the conserved cysteine through the conserved F or W. Fields, in order: V gene, J gene, CDR3 protein.

>TRBV9|TRBJ1-3
CASSAAANTIYF
>TRBV5-6|TRBJ2-5
CASSLGRSGQETQYF
>TRBV15|TRBJ1-5
CATSRVERQPQHF
>TRBV9|TRBJ2-5
CASSVGGSGSRETQYF
>TRBV4-3|TRBJ2-5
CAGGPAPHF
>TRBV6-5|TRBJ1-4
CASSYRGATNEKLFF
>TRBV21-1|TRBJ2-1
CASSGTGDYNEQFF
>TRBV6-7|TRBJ2-2
CASSYSDRLNTGELFF
>TRBV6-1|TRBJ1-2
CASSDGWIPNGYTF
>TRBV12-1|TRBJ1-5
CASSSIRGRNQPQHF
>TRBV11-1|TRBJ2-7
CASSPDSTAGYEQYF
>TRBV5-6|TRBJ2-5
CASSLGVTREETQYF
>TRBV15|TRBJ1-5
CATSQGSYSNQPQHF
>TRBV7-9|TRBJ2-3
CASSPSSGLGDTQYF
>TRBV4-1|TRBJ1-4
CASSLMGGTRRRENEKLFF
>TRBV4-1|TRBJ2-7
CASSQQGSGLGFYEQYF
>TRBV6-6|TRBJ1-1
CASSSSREAFF
>TRBV2|TRBJ1-5
CASSGNLISNQPQHF
>TRBV14|TRBJ2-1
CASSRVLAGGPFEQFF
>TRBV7-9|TRBJ2-1
CASSLFSGSSYNEQFF
>TRBV4-1|TRBJ2-1
CASSQAGGGRVGHEQFF
>TRBV5-5|TRBJ1-4
CASSLGTGEEKLFF